Listed below are T cell receptor beta chains from one sample, sequenced in a study of beta chain features in type 1 diabetes. Profiled with immunoSEQ multiplex PCR; TCRdb holds only in-frame clones, not every one. The sample records approximately 150,000 clones, about 13% being singletons. The sequenced sample was central memory CD4+ T cells from blood. These receptors all stem from a man between 18 and 35 years old with type 1 diabetes. Each CDR3 is given with its conserved first and last residue. Fields, in order: CDR3 protein, CDR3 DNA, J gene, clone size, D gene, V gene, CDR3 length. A D gene is named only where the DNA matches it firmly. Clone size, where shown, is once, few, many, or a class for clones that have expanded.

cdr3_aa: CASRAEGAVWYTF
cdr3_nt: TGTGCCAGCAGAGCCGAGGGTGCAGTGTGGTACACCTTC
j_call: TRBJ1-2
clone_size: few
d_call: NA
v_call: TRBV2
cdr3_length: 13

cdr3_aa: CASSLQGMNEQFF
cdr3_nt: TGTGCCAGCTCGCTTCAGGGGATGAATGAGCAGTTCTTC
j_call: TRBJ2-1
clone_size: many
d_call: NA
v_call: TRBV2
cdr3_length: 13

cdr3_aa: CASSGGRANYGYTF
cdr3_nt: TGTGCCAGCAGCGGAGGAAGAGCTAACTATGGCTACACCTTC
j_call: TRBJ1-2
clone_size: NA
d_call: NA
v_call: TRBV11-3
cdr3_length: 14

cdr3_aa: CASRMTGNTGELFF
cdr3_nt: TGTGCCAGTAGAATGACAGGGAACACCGGGGAGCTGTTTTTT
j_call: TRBJ2-2
clone_size: few
d_call: NA
v_call: TRBV19
cdr3_length: 14

cdr3_aa: CASSLMTASSTNEQFF
cdr3_nt: TGCGCCAGCAGCTTGATGACAGCCTCATCGACTAATGAGCAGTTCTTC
j_call: TRBJ2-1
clone_size: NA
d_call: NA
v_call: TRBV5-1
cdr3_length: 16

cdr3_aa: CASSPDGGNSPLHF
cdr3_nt: TGTGCCAGCAGCCCAGATGGGGGAAATTCACCCCTCCACTTT
j_call: TRBJ1-6
clone_size: few
d_call: NA
v_call: TRBV9
cdr3_length: 14

cdr3_aa: CASSFEPGTDTQYF
cdr3_nt: TGTGCCAGCAGCTTCGAGCCAGGAACAGATACGCAGTATTTT
j_call: TRBJ2-3
clone_size: NA
d_call: NA
v_call: TRBV11-3
cdr3_length: 14

cdr3_aa: CASSYRPGTGYDGYTF
cdr3_nt: TGTGCCAGCAGCTACCGTCCCGGGACAGGGTACGATGGCTACACCTTC
j_call: TRBJ1-2
clone_size: few
d_call: TRBD1
v_call: TRBV11-1
cdr3_length: 16

cdr3_aa: CASSRSGLRGTYEQYF
cdr3_nt: TGTGCCAGCAGCCGATCGGGACTCCGGGGGACCTACGAGCAGTACTTC
j_call: TRBJ2-7
clone_size: NA
d_call: NA
v_call: TRBV7-9
cdr3_length: 16

cdr3_aa: CASSSRTGRAFF
cdr3_nt: TGTGCCAGCAGTTCCCGGACAGGCCGGGCTTTCTTT
j_call: TRBJ1-1
clone_size: few
d_call: TRBD1
v_call: TRBV6-5
cdr3_length: 12

cdr3_aa: CASSRGTENTEAFF
cdr3_nt: TGTGCCAGCAGCCGCGGGACAGAGAACACTGAAGCTTTCTTT
j_call: TRBJ1-1
clone_size: NA
d_call: TRBD1
v_call: TRBV7-9
cdr3_length: 14

cdr3_aa: CASSPSSPGDQPQHF
cdr3_nt: TGCGCCAGCAGCCCAAGTTCCCCTGGCGATCAGCCCCAGCATTTT
j_call: TRBJ1-5
clone_size: NA
d_call: NA
v_call: TRBV4-1
cdr3_length: 15

cdr3_aa: CASSEGRLAGVETQYF
cdr3_nt: TGTGCCAGCAGCGAGGGGCGACTAGCGGGCGTGGAGACCCAGTACTTC
j_call: TRBJ2-5
clone_size: NA
d_call: TRBD2
v_call: TRBV9
cdr3_length: 16

cdr3_aa: CASKTTGNTEAFF
cdr3_nt: TGTGCCAGTAAGACGACAGGGAACACTGAAGCTTTCTTT
j_call: TRBJ1-1
clone_size: NA
d_call: NA
v_call: TRBV19
cdr3_length: 13

cdr3_aa: CACAGVVSYNEQFF
cdr3_nt: TGTGCCTGTGCAGGGGTCGTCTCCTACAATGAGCAGTTCTTC
j_call: TRBJ2-1
clone_size: NA
d_call: NA
v_call: TRBV30
cdr3_length: 14

cdr3_aa: CASSFNYDNEQFF
cdr3_nt: TGTGCCAGCAGCTTTAACTATGACAATGAGCAGTTCTTC
j_call: TRBJ2-1
clone_size: NA
d_call: NA
v_call: TRBV7-8
cdr3_length: 13

cdr3_aa: CASSIGQGAPRTDTQYF
cdr3_nt: TGCGCCAGCAGCATCGGACAGGGTGCCCCTCGCACAGATACGCAGTATTTT
j_call: TRBJ2-3
clone_size: NA
d_call: TRBD1
v_call: TRBV5-1
cdr3_length: 17

cdr3_aa: CASSPLGGNQPQHF
cdr3_nt: TGTGCCAGCAGCCCACTGGGGGGCAATCAGCCCCAGCATTTT
j_call: TRBJ1-5
clone_size: NA
d_call: NA
v_call: TRBV28
cdr3_length: 14

cdr3_aa: CASSPGLGDEQYF
cdr3_nt: TGTGCCAGCTCACCAGGACTTGGGGACGAGCAGTACTTC
j_call: TRBJ2-7
clone_size: few
d_call: NA
v_call: TRBV18
cdr3_length: 13

cdr3_aa: CASSERAETQYF
cdr3_nt: TGTGCCAGCAGTGAAAGGGCGGAGACCCAGTACTTC
j_call: TRBJ2-5
clone_size: NA
d_call: NA
v_call: TRBV6-1
cdr3_length: 12

cdr3_aa: CASSPLGVNEKLFF
cdr3_nt: TGCGCCAGCAGTCCCCTCGGCGTTAATGAAAAACTGTTTTTT
j_call: TRBJ1-4
clone_size: few
d_call: NA
v_call: TRBV4-1
cdr3_length: 14

cdr3_aa: CAISRGQGQETQYF
cdr3_nt: TGTGCCATCAGCCGCGGACAGGGCCAAGAGACCCAGTACTTC
j_call: TRBJ2-5
clone_size: few
d_call: TRBD1
v_call: TRBV10-3
cdr3_length: 14

cdr3_aa: CASSFPRGITSGANVLTF
cdr3_nt: TGTGCCAGCAGTTTCCCCCGAGGGATTACTTCTGGGGCCAACGTCCTGACTTTC
j_call: TRBJ2-6
clone_size: NA
d_call: NA
v_call: TRBV27
cdr3_length: 18

cdr3_aa: CASSRELNEKLFF
cdr3_nt: TGTGCCAGCAGCCGGGAGCTAAATGAAAAACTGTTTTTT
j_call: TRBJ1-4
clone_size: NA
d_call: NA
v_call: TRBV7-9
cdr3_length: 13

cdr3_aa: CASSPLDVSDTQYF
cdr3_nt: TGTGCCAGCAGCCCTCTCGACGTCTCAGATACGCAGTATTTT
j_call: TRBJ2-3
clone_size: NA
d_call: NA
v_call: TRBV7-2
cdr3_length: 14

cdr3_aa: CASSYSNEQGNEKLFF
cdr3_nt: TGTGCCAGCAGTTACTCGAATGAACAGGGAAATGAAAAACTGTTTTTT
j_call: TRBJ1-4
clone_size: few
d_call: NA
v_call: TRBV6-5
cdr3_length: 16

cdr3_aa: CASRWQDPGELFF
cdr3_nt: TGTGCCTCACGATGGCAGGACCCCGGGGAGCTGTTTTTT
j_call: TRBJ2-2
clone_size: NA
d_call: NA
v_call: TRBV7-9
cdr3_length: 13

cdr3_aa: CAWSLRRTQYF
cdr3_nt: TGTGCCTGGAGTCTCCGGAGGACCCAGTACTTC
j_call: TRBJ2-5
clone_size: many
d_call: NA
v_call: TRBV30
cdr3_length: 11

cdr3_aa: CASSYGGTDTQYF
cdr3_nt: TGTGCCAGCAGTTACGGGGGCACAGATACGCAGTATTTT
j_call: TRBJ2-3
clone_size: NA
d_call: NA
v_call: TRBV6-5
cdr3_length: 13

cdr3_aa: CASSLAGRQETQYF
cdr3_nt: TGTGCCAGCAGCTTGGCAGGGCGCCAAGAGACCCAGTACTTC
j_call: TRBJ2-5
clone_size: NA
d_call: NA
v_call: TRBV5-4
cdr3_length: 14

cdr3_aa: CSVVIQADQPQHF
cdr3_nt: TGCAGCGTTGTGATCCAGGCTGATCAGCCCCAGCATTTT
j_call: TRBJ1-5
clone_size: NA
d_call: NA
v_call: TRBV29-1
cdr3_length: 13

cdr3_aa: CAWSVQVTEAFF
cdr3_nt: TGTGCCTGGAGTGTACAGGTCACTGAAGCTTTCTTT
j_call: TRBJ1-1
clone_size: NA
d_call: NA
v_call: TRBV30
cdr3_length: 12

cdr3_aa: CASSAGTDPSNEQFF
cdr3_nt: TGTGCCAGCAGTGCCGGGACGGATCCTTCCAATGAGCAGTTCTTC
j_call: TRBJ2-1
clone_size: NA
d_call: NA
v_call: TRBV2
cdr3_length: 15

cdr3_aa: CASSPSTEDTQYF
cdr3_nt: TGTGCTAGCAGCCCATCGACTGAAGATACGCAGTATTTT
j_call: TRBJ2-3
clone_size: NA
d_call: NA
v_call: TRBV7-7
cdr3_length: 13

cdr3_aa: CASKHLTGDSGNTIYF
cdr3_nt: TGTGCCAGCAAACACCTAACAGGGGATTCTGGAAACACCATATATTTT
j_call: TRBJ1-3
clone_size: few
d_call: TRBD1
v_call: TRBV6-6
cdr3_length: 16

cdr3_aa: CSVGGRAEAFF
cdr3_nt: TGCAGCGTCGGGGGACGGGCTGAAGCTTTCTTT
j_call: TRBJ1-1
clone_size: NA
d_call: NA
v_call: TRBV29-1
cdr3_length: 11

cdr3_aa: CSVGRANEKLFF
cdr3_nt: TGCAGCGTTGGTAGAGCAAATGAAAAACTGTTTTTT
j_call: TRBJ1-4
clone_size: NA
d_call: NA
v_call: TRBV29-1
cdr3_length: 12

cdr3_aa: CASSKRDRELTDTQYF
cdr3_nt: TGTGCCAGCAGCAAGAGGGACAGAGAGCTCACAGATACGCAGTATTTT
j_call: TRBJ2-3
clone_size: few
d_call: TRBD1
v_call: TRBV13
cdr3_length: 16

cdr3_aa: CASSPGLGIYNEQFF
cdr3_nt: TGTGCCAGCAGTCCGGGACTAGGAATTTACAATGAGCAGTTCTTC
j_call: TRBJ2-1
clone_size: medium-sized
d_call: TRBD2
v_call: TRBV6-6
cdr3_length: 15

cdr3_aa: CASSEQVGQGNSPLHF
cdr3_nt: TGTGCCAGCAGTGAACAGGTGGGACAGGGGAATTCACCCCTCCACTTT
j_call: TRBJ1-6
clone_size: few
d_call: TRBD1
v_call: TRBV6-1
cdr3_length: 16

cdr3_aa: CSIRTGDNQPQHF
cdr3_nt: TGCAGCATCAGGACAGGGGACAATCAGCCCCAGCATTTT
j_call: TRBJ1-5
clone_size: NA
d_call: TRBD1
v_call: TRBV29-1
cdr3_length: 13

cdr3_aa: CAWSGDSNQPQHF
cdr3_nt: TGTGCCTGGAGCGGGGACAGCAATCAGCCCCAGCATTTT
j_call: TRBJ1-5
clone_size: few
d_call: NA
v_call: TRBV30
cdr3_length: 13

cdr3_aa: CASTWRGLAGNTGELFF
cdr3_nt: TGTGCCAGCACCTGGCGGGGGCTAGCGGGGAACACCGGGGAGCTGTTTTTT
j_call: TRBJ2-2
clone_size: NA
d_call: TRBD2
v_call: TRBV7-2
cdr3_length: 17

cdr3_aa: CASSLGPSRTGELFF
cdr3_nt: TGTGCCAGCAGCTTAGGTCCTAGCCGCACCGGGGAGCTGTTTTTT
j_call: TRBJ2-2
clone_size: NA
d_call: NA
v_call: TRBV7-8
cdr3_length: 15

cdr3_aa: CASSLPAGGFNEQFF
cdr3_nt: TGCGCCAGCAGCCTCCCGGCGGGGGGCTTCAATGAGCAGTTCTTC
j_call: TRBJ2-1
clone_size: once
d_call: TRBD2
v_call: TRBV5-1
cdr3_length: 15

cdr3_aa: CASSVGQGPNTEAFF
cdr3_nt: TGTGCCAGCAGCGTAGGACAGGGCCCGAACACTGAAGCTTTCTTT
j_call: TRBJ1-1
clone_size: NA
d_call: TRBD1
v_call: TRBV9
cdr3_length: 15

cdr3_aa: CAAGLSSYEQYF
cdr3_nt: TGTGCCGCGGGGTTAAGCTCCTACGAGCAGTACTTC
j_call: TRBJ2-7
clone_size: NA
d_call: NA
v_call: TRBV6-5
cdr3_length: 12

cdr3_aa: CASRRPGLAGADTQYF
cdr3_nt: TGTGCCAGCAGGAGGCCGGGACTAGCGGGAGCAGATACGCAGTATTTT
j_call: TRBJ2-3
clone_size: NA
d_call: TRBD2
v_call: TRBV7-2
cdr3_length: 16

cdr3_aa: CASSTLAGQETQYF
cdr3_nt: TGTGCCAGCAGTACGCTAGCGGGCCAAGAGACCCAGTACTTC
j_call: TRBJ2-5
clone_size: few
d_call: TRBD2
v_call: TRBV6-4
cdr3_length: 14

cdr3_aa: CASSPNFGSPLHF
cdr3_nt: TGTGCCAGCAGCCCGAACTTCGGATCACCCCTCCACTTT
j_call: TRBJ1-6
clone_size: NA
d_call: NA
v_call: TRBV14
cdr3_length: 13

cdr3_aa: CSVEVGRARGPEQFF
cdr3_nt: TGCAGCGTTGAAGTTGGGAGGGCAAGGGGGCCCGAGCAGTTCTTC
j_call: TRBJ2-1
clone_size: few
d_call: NA
v_call: TRBV29-1
cdr3_length: 15

cdr3_aa: CASSAGTGRSPLHF
cdr3_nt: TGTGCCAGCAGCGCCGGGACAGGGCGCTCACCCCTCCACTTT
j_call: TRBJ1-6
clone_size: NA
d_call: TRBD1
v_call: TRBV28
cdr3_length: 14

cdr3_aa: CASSAGGVWSTDTQYF
cdr3_nt: TGTGCCAGCAGTGCTGGAGGGGTATGGAGCACAGATACGCAGTATTTT
j_call: TRBJ2-3
clone_size: few
d_call: NA
v_call: TRBV28
cdr3_length: 16

cdr3_aa: CASTMLGRGEIAEAFF
cdr3_nt: TGTGCCAGCACAATGCTGGGGAGGGGAGAGATCGCTGAAGCTTTCTTT
j_call: TRBJ1-1
clone_size: NA
d_call: NA
v_call: TRBV28
cdr3_length: 16

cdr3_aa: CASSQQGISTDTQYF
cdr3_nt: TGTGCCAGCAGCCAACAGGGAATTAGCACAGATACGCAGTATTTT
j_call: TRBJ2-3
clone_size: few
d_call: NA
v_call: TRBV7-6
cdr3_length: 15